This TCR beta chain is from a study of control samples from healthy donors and cancer patients. This clone was seen a handful of times. Clones were sequenced by immunoSEQ multiplex PCR, and TCRdb holds only the in-frame ones, with some missing. The sample includes about 28,000 clones, around three quarters of them seen just once. The CDR3 length is 14 residues. Germline CDR1 reads KGHSH; CDR2 reads LQKENI. V shed 4 bases, J shed 3 bases, and the junction held 5 bases outside the gene matches. The sample taken for sequencing was PBMCs. This TCR derives from a man aged 60 to 75 with head and neck cancer. The chain uses TRBV18 and TRBJ1-1; 7 bases agree with TRBD1. The CDR3 DNA sequence: TGTGCCAGCTCACAAATAGGACAGGACACTGAAGCTTTCTTT. This sequence encodes CASSQIGQDTEAFF.